This T cell receptor (beta chain) was recovered during a study of spatial heterogeneity in lung cancer (dated by TCRdb to the late 2010s). Background on the whole study: Beta-chain transcripts were consistently detected in greater numbers than alpha-chain transcripts, which likely reflects a higher abundance of beta-chain transcripts. In the raw uncorrected reads, each unique combination of TCR and UMI appeared on average more than ten times. In non-small cell lung cancer, the study made a quantitative comparison of TCR alpha and beta repertoires among multiple tumor regions, matched nontumor lung and blood. Both alpha and beta chains were TCR-sequenced in 200 or so tumor regions, around 65 matched nontumor lung samples and over 55 PBMC samples obtained at surgery. Nonsynonymous mutation counts, determined by whole-exome sequencing of tumor tissue, were related to features of the TCR repertoire.

This clonotype occurred many times. Its antigen is still unknown. Base qualities were left out, and no much larger clone turns up one base away. Overall study outcomes, separate from this receptor: Confirming at a functional level the hypothesis that regional TCRs recognize regional mutations was considered to require additional single-cell paired TCR alpha and beta sequencing. Ubiquitous expanded tumor TCRs showed up in blood more often at tumor resection than at routine follow-up.

The time point tag for this specimen amounts to: sample taken at primary tumor resection. Without any cell sorting, TCR sequencing was performed on whole RNA extracted either from tumor and nontumor lung tissue or from cryopreserved PBMC samples. Donors were around 69 patients with early-stage, untreated non-small cell lung cancer from the lung TRACERx cohort. Patients were selected for TCR sequencing only if sufficient RNA was available from at least two tumor regions. Receptor amplification or capture employed 5' RACE. Data came from a NextSeq 500. To allow correction of PCR and sequencing errors, the TCR library protocol tagged every TCR cDNA molecule with a unique molecular identifier. Regarding the original processing steps: TCR identification, UMI-based error correction and CDR3 extraction were all carried out with Decombinator tools. TCRs above a frequency of 2 per 1,000, corresponding to the top 1% of the tumor frequency distribution, were defined as expanded. Renyi diversity was calculated using the R vegan package after each repertoire was subsampled 100 times to 5,000 TCRs. CDR3 similarity networks were constructed using string-kernel similarity of amino acid triplets, with links drawn between CDR3s whose pairwise similarity was above 0.82. Using fastp at Q25 and MiXCR, TCRdb reprocessed the public reads and kept productive beta chains. Rows matching on CDR3 protein sequence are summarized as one entry with the most common DNA and genes. In this record, the V and J calls reflect TCRdb's handling and not the investigators' own analysis. Counted in this sample were 70,000 to 90,000 distinct CDR3 sequences; approximately 12% of them appeared once. The top ten clones comprise 6.5% to 8.5% of the sample.

The CDR3 goes from the cysteine to the phenylalanine over 15 residues. Kept here is only the CDR3 DNA, which spans 45 bases and is read in frame from base 1. Unmatched junction bases come to 7, with V trimmed by 6 bases and J by 2 bases. The rearrangement combines TRBV12-3 or TRBV12-4 with TRBJ2-1; 7 bases in the junction line up with TRBD1. Sequencing was performed on PBMCs, taken at surgery. The clonotype was recovered from a male donor with early-stage non-small cell lung cancer. The CDR3 region has the sequence CASSSDRATYNEQFF. At the DNA level, the sequence is TGTGCCAGCAGCTCCGACAGGGCCACCTACAATGAGCAGTTCTTC.